Below are 25 T cell receptor beta chains sequenced from a single sample in a study of blood T cell repertoires in COVID-19. Clones were sequenced by immunoSEQ multiplex PCR, and TCRdb holds only the in-frame ones, with some missing. This repertoire shows roughly 150,000 clones, around three quarters found once; its top ten account for roughly 8.3%. Sequencing was done on a sample of peripheral blood. These receptor sequences come from a man in his 60s with acute or convalescent COVID-19.

The J gene is TRBJ2-1, the V gene TRBV9; 16 bases are shared with TRBD2. After removal of 3 bases from V and 10 bases from J, the junction contained 1 base not matched to a gene. This CDR3 contains 14 residues. CDR1 is SGDLS and CDR2 is YYNGEE in the germline V gene. The CDR3 sequence is CASSEGLAGGEQFF. The CDR3 bases are TGTGCCAGCAGCGAGGGACTAGCGGGGGGGGAGCAGTTCTTC.

This clone appeared a single time. The chain is built from TRBV5-1 and TRBJ1-2, with D tentatively TRBD1 (6 bases). The CDR3 is made up of 15 amino acids. Trimming pared 4 bases from V and 2 bases from J, leaving 15 bases between. Germline loops: CDR1 SGHRS, CDR2 YFSETQ. The CDR3 here is CASSAPGQKNYGYTF. The CDR3 DNA is TGCGCCAGCAGCGCGCCCGGACAGAAGAACTATGGCTACACCTTC. Full variable domain (missing parts from reference TRBV5-1 and TRBJ1-2): KAGVTQTPRYLIKTRGQQVTLSCSPISGHRSVSWYQQTPGQGLQFLFEYFSETQRNKGNFPGRFSGRQFSNSRSEMNVSTLELGDSALYLCASSAPGQKNYGYTFGSGTRLTVV.

The V gene is TRBV30, the J gene TRBJ1-4; TRBD1 is a possible D gene (5 bases). Trimming stripped 3 bases from V and 8 bases from J, with 7 bases between. The CDR3 runs to 11 residues. Germline V gene sequence: CDR1 GTSNPN, CDR2 SVGIG (reference sequence). In nucleotides, the CDR3 is TGTGCCTGGAGCGGGGGGGAAAAACTGTTTTTT. The encoded protein is CAWSGGEKLFF.

The chain employs TRBV27 and TRBJ1-4; 10 nucleotides align to TRBD1. The J segment lost 6 bases and the V segment lost 3 bases, leaving 4 bases of the junction unmatched. The V gene's germline CDR1 is MNHEY and CDR2 SMNVEV (reference sequence). The CDR3 loop spans 15 amino acids. Here the CDR3 reads CASSFGGTGDEKLFF. The CDR3 DNA sequence: TGTGCCAGCAGTTTTGGAGGGACAGGGGATGAAAAACTGTTTTTT. Based on the CDR3 plus reference TRBV27 and TRBJ1-4, the full variable domain is EAQVTQNPRYLITVTGKKLTVTCSQNMNHEYMSWYRQDPGLGLRQIYYSMNVEVTDKGDVPEGYKVSRKEKRNFPLILESPSPNQTSLYFCASSFGGTGDEKLFFGSGTQLSVL.

This chain joins TRBV10-3 and TRBJ2-1; 9 bases agree with TRBD1. The CDR3 runs 16 residues. The ends lost 4 bases at V and 4 bases at J; junction bases unmatched: 8. Germline CDR1 reads ENHRY; CDR2 reads SYGVKD. This chain's CDR3 is CAISGILTGGYNEQFF. CDR3 nucleotides: TGTGCCATCAGTGGTATTCTGACAGGGGGATACAATGAGCAGTTCTTC.

This clone was counted a single time. The chain combines TRBV19 with TRBJ1-5, with TRBD1 identical over 7 bases. Unmatched junction bases numbered 2, after V lost 8 bases and J lost 1 base. The CDR3 totals 13 residues. Germline-derived CDR1 and CDR2 are LNHDA and SQIVND (reference sequence). Here the CDR3 DNA reads TGTGCCAGTGGACAGGAGAGCAATCAGCCCCAGCATTTT. Translation: CASGQESNQPQHF.

This clone is classed as medium-sized (0.01 to 0.1%). The V and J genes are TRBV27 and TRBJ2-7; 12 positions match TRBD2. CDR1 and CDR2 from the germline V gene are MNHEY and SMNVEV (reference sequence). Trimming removed 0 bases from V and 3 bases from J; junction bases left unmatched: 6. The CDR3 loop spans 17 amino acids. CDR3 nucleotides: TGTGCCAGCAGTTTATCCCCCAGACTAGCGGGGGACTACGAGCAGTACTTC. Residues: CASSLSPRLAGDYEQYF.

This clone was detected only once. This rearrangement joins TRBV7-2 to TRBJ1-2; D is ambiguous. Deletions cut 0 bases from V and 5 bases from J, with 4 bases between. The CDR3 sequence is 12 residues long. The germline CDR1 and CDR2 sequences are SGHTA and FQGNSA. For the CDR3, the DNA is TGTGCCAGCAGCTTAGCCAGTTATGGCTACACCTTC. Translation gives CASSLASYGYTF.

This clone appeared a few times. V is TRBV7-2 and J is TRBJ1-1, with TRBD1 identical over 7 bases. CDR3 size: 14 residues. Germline loops: CDR1 SGHTA, CDR2 FQGNSA. V was pared by 5 bases and J by 5 bases, with 8 bases of the junction left unmatched. The CDR3 DNA reads TGTGCCAGCAGCCAGTACAGGGGTGAAACTGAAGCTTTCTTT. Its translation is CASSQYRGETEAFF.

The chain couples TRBV20-1 to TRBJ2-1; 7 nucleotides align to TRBD2. J lost 1 base, V lost 3 bases, and 12 bases had no gene match. CDR3 length: 17 amino acids. Germline V gene sequence: CDR1 DFQATT, CDR2 SNEGSKA (reference sequence). The CDR3 region is CSASALAAPRSYNEQFF. For the CDR3, the DNA is TGCAGTGCTAGTGCCCTAGCGGCCCCCCGATCCTACAATGAGCAGTTCTTC.

This chain connects TRBV9 to TRBJ2-6; TRBD2 aligns across 7 bases. V lost 0 bases, J lost 0 bases, and 9 bases stayed unmatched. Germline CDR1 SGDLS, CDR2 YYNGEE. The CDR3 extends over 19 amino acids. The CDR3 bases are TGTGCCAGCAGCGTAGTCGGGGCCTCGGGGGGCTCTGGGGCCAACGTCCTGACTTTC. Translating gives CASSVVGASGGSGANVLTF.

This rearrangement joins TRBV28 to TRBJ2-7; D might be TRBD1 (6 bases). Deletions cut 8 bases from V and 4 bases from J, with 15 bases between. Germline V gene lookup returns CDR1 MDHEN and CDR2 SYDVKM. CDR3 size: 13 residues. The CDR3 here is CASSTSQGYEQYF. The DNA for the CDR3 is TGTGCCAGCTCGACCTCACAGGGATACGAGCAGTACTTC.

The J gene is TRBJ2-7, the V gene TRBV9; D might be TRBD1 (6 bases). The V and J ends lost 4 bases and 2 bases respectively, with 16 bases between them. Germline CDR1 reads SGDLS; CDR2 reads YYNGEE. The CDR3 length is 15 residues. The CDR3 bases are TGTGCCAGCAGCCCTTGGACAGAGTACACCTACGAGCAGTACTTC. Translation gives CASSPWTEYTYEQYF.

This chain connects TRBV5-4 to TRBJ2-5; TRBD2 matches 8 bases. The germline V gene encodes CDR1 SGHNT and CDR2 YYREEE (reference sequence). J was trimmed by 7 bases and V by 0 bases; bases with no gene match: 8. The CDR3 is 15 amino acids. CDR3 DNA: TGTGCCAGCAGCTTGGCGGGGGGGCCTTTAGGGACCCAGTACTTC. Protein sequence: CASSLAGGPLGTQYF. The complete variable domain, with remaining parts taken from reference TRBV5-4 and TRBJ2-5, reads ETGVTQSPTHLIKTRGQQVTLRCSSQSGHNTVSWYQQALGQGPQFIFQYYREEENGRGNFPPRFSGLQFPNYSSELNVNALELDDSALYLCASSLAGGPLGTQYFGPGTRLLVL.

J is TRBJ2-1 and V is TRBV18; a possible D gene is TRBD1 (6 bases). Germline V gives CDR1 KGHSH, CDR2 LQKENI. V shed 3 bases and J shed 4 bases, with 16 bases lying between them. The CDR3 covers 16 residues. CDR3 bases: TGTGCCAGCTCACCCCAACCACGGACAGCTTACAATGAGCAGTTCTTC. This sequence encodes CASSPQPRTAYNEQFF.

V gene TRBV7-3 combines with J gene TRBJ2-7; D possibly corresponds to TRBD2 (6 bases). V was cut by 0 bases and J by 3 bases, with 6 bases left in between. The CDR3 spans 13 residues. The germline V gene has CDR1 SGHTA and CDR2 FQGTGA. CDR3 region: CASSLTGGYEQYF. The CDR3 DNA is TGTGCCAGCAGCTTAACGGGGGGCTACGAGCAGTACTTC.

The chain joins TRBV15 to TRBJ2-3; 8 nucleotides line up with TRBD2. CDR1 is LNHNV, CDR2 YYDKDF, per germline (reference sequence). The CDR3 extends over 15 amino acids. Germline trimming cut 3 bases from V and 2 bases from J; bases unmatched to any gene: 4. The CDR3 loop is CATSRASGFTDTQYF. CDR3 DNA: TGTGCCACCAGCAGGGCTAGCGGGTTCACAGATACGCAGTATTTT.

The J gene is TRBJ1-2, the V gene TRBV7-8; TRBD1 aligns across 8 bases. CDR1 is SGHVS and CDR2 is FQNEAQ in the germline V gene. The CDR3 totals 14 residues. V shed 5 bases, J shed 4 bases, and the junction held 6 bases outside the gene matches. This CDR3 reads CASSTSGGPYGYTF. The CDR3 nucleotides are TGTGCCAGCAGCACATCAGGGGGCCCCTATGGCTACACCTTC.

The chain's CDR3 is CASSLEAPGGGYTF. CDR3 DNA sequence: TGCGCCAGCAGCTTGGAGGCGCCAGGGGGTGGCTACACCTTC. The gene calls are TRBV5-1 and TRBJ1-2; 7 nucleotides align to TRBD1. V lost 0 bases and J lost 7; bases outside the gene matches: 6. The germline V gene encodes CDR1 SGHRS and CDR2 YFSETQ. This CDR3 has 14 residues.

The genes are TRBV19 and TRBJ1-2, with 8 bases aligning to TRBD1. The junction had 5 bases not matched to a gene; V was cut back by 4 bases and J by 7 bases. This CDR3 has 13 amino acids. In germline, CDR1 is LNHDA, CDR2 SQIVND (reference sequence). CDR3 in DNA: TGTGCCAGTAGTAGCGACAGGGGTGGTGGCTACACCTTC. This translates into CASSSDRGGGYTF.

The chain is built from TRBV6-5 and TRBJ2-1; maybe TRBD2 (6 bases). Germline values: CDR1 MNHEY, CDR2 SVGAGI. The CDR3 is made up of 14 amino acids. Trimming pared 5 bases from V and 7 bases from J, leaving 15 bases between. In DNA, the CDR3 is TGTGCCAGCAGTCGCGGTGGGGGGAGGAATGAGCAGTTCTTC. It translates to CASSRGGGRNEQFF.

V and J are TRBV30 and TRBJ2-7; tentative D call: TRBD1 (5 bases). Germline CDR1 reads GTSNPN; CDR2 reads SVGIG (reference sequence). There are 15 residues in the CDR3. V was trimmed by 0 bases and J by 6 bases, leaving 18 bases between them. The DNA of the CDR3 is TGTGCCTGGAGTGTACTGAGAGTCGGAAGGGGCGAGCAGTACTTC. Residues: CAWSVLRVGRGEQYF.

V usage is TRBV19 and J usage is TRBJ2-3; possibly TRBD2 for D (6 bases). The germline CDR1 and CDR2 sequences are LNHDA and SQIVND (reference sequence). The CDR3 covers 16 residues. The V end was cut by 4 bases, the J end by 3 bases, with 17 bases between. For the CDR3, the DNA is TGTGCCAGTAGTACTTACGGAGGGGCAGTAACAGATACGCAGTATTTT. Its protein product is CASSTYGGAVTDTQYF.

This clone showed up just a few times. V usage is TRBV11-2 and J usage is TRBJ2-7; D possibly corresponds to TRBD2 (5 bases). The V gene's germline CDR1 is SGHAT and CDR2 FQNNGV. V gave up 6 bases and J gave up 0 bases, with 12 bases separating them. The CDR3 is 14 residues long. CDR3 residues: CASRNDGDSYEQYF. CDR3 DNA sequence: TGTGCCAGCAGAAACGACGGGGACTCCTACGAGCAGTACTTC.

The V gene is TRBV9, the J gene TRBJ2-5, with 12 bases that match TRBD1. Germline V CDR1 and CDR2: SGDLS, YYNGEE. The CDR3 contains 15 residues. V lost 4 bases and J lost 5; bases outside the gene matches: 6. In nucleotides, the CDR3 is TGTGCCAGCAGCCCGGGACAGGGGGCGGTTGAGACCCAGTACTTC. It yields the protein CASSPGQGAVETQYF.